This TCR beta chain was obtained from a study of a mutant IDH1 vaccine in newly diagnosed glioma. Study-level information: Vaccine dosing followed radiotherapy by 4-6 weeks, or accompanied temozolomide cycles. Standard pretreatment was either radiotherapy, temozolomide, or, for most, radiochemotherapy with temozolomide.

Generated by immunoSEQ multiplex PCR, the TCRdb table keeps only in-frame clones and is missing some. The top ten clones hold around 2.4% of a sample with approximately 35,000 clones, around 87% of them seen once. The time point denotes: week 23, last vaccination. In the vaccine, a single dose held 300 ug of the mutant IDH1 20-mer peptide, along with topical imiquimod. Donors' newly diagnosed IDH1-mutant WHO grade 3 or 4 astrocytomas lacked nuclear ATRX. V was pared by 7 bases and J by 2 bases, with 5 bases of the junction left unmatched. Germline V gene lookup returns CDR1 LNHDA and CDR2 SQIVND (reference sequence). CDR3 size: 15 residues. Concerning this clone itself: What it recognizes is unknown.

The receptor was derived from a man aged 35 to 55 with glioma. The chain employs TRBV19 and TRBJ2-1, with TRBD1 identical over 10 bases. Source: PBMCs, taken from a glioma patient whose treatment included an IDH1 peptide vaccine. The chain's CDR3 is CASTSTGGPYNEQFF. As DNA, the CDR3 is TGTGCCAGTACCTCGACAGGGGGCCCCTACAATGAGCAGTTCTTC.